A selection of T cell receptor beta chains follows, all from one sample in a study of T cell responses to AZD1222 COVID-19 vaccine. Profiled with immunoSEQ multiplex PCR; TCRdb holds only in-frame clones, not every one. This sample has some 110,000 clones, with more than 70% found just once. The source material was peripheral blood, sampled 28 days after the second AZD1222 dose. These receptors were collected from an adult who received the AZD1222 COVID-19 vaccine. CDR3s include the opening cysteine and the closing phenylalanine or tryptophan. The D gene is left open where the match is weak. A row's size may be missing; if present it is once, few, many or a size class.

TGTGCCAGCAGCAAAGACTCCCTGTGTAGCAATCAGCCCCAGCATTTT	CASSKDSLCSNQPQHF	.	TRBV21-1	.	TRBJ1-5	16
TGCAGCGTCTCGGAGGGGGACTATGGCTACACCTTC	CSVSEGDYGYTF	.	TRBV29-1	.	TRBJ1-2	12
TGTGCCTGGAGTCTCATTCCCGGGACTAGCGGGAGAGTGGACAATGAGCAGTTCTTC	CAWSLIPGTSGRVDNEQFF	TRBD2	TRBV30	once	TRBJ2-1	19
TGTGCCAGCAGTTTAATACAGGGGGAGACCCAGTACTTC	CASSLIQGETQYF	TRBD1	TRBV12-3/TRBV12-4	.	TRBJ2-5	13
TGTGCCAGCAGCCAGGCTAGCGCCGGCAATGAGCAGTTCTTC	CASSQASAGNEQFF	.	TRBV9	once	TRBJ2-1	14
TGTGCCAGCAGCATCAGAGGAGGTAGCGGGGGAGCTTACAATGAGCAGTTCTTC	CASSIRGGSGGAYNEQFF	TRBD2	TRBV9	.	TRBJ2-1	18
TGTGCCAGCAGCTTAGGGACGGGGGCAGATACGCAGTATTTT	CASSLGTGADTQYF	.	TRBV7-3	.	TRBJ2-3	14
TGCGCCAGCAGCCAAGTCCGGGTCAGGGACCGCAACTACGAGCAGTACTTC	CASSQVRVRDRNYEQYF	.	TRBV4-1	.	TRBJ2-7	17
TGTGCCAGCAGCTCGCCCGGTCGTGACGAGCAGTACTTC	CASSSPGRDEQYF	.	TRBV7-2	.	TRBJ2-7	13
TGTGCCAGCAGCTCCGAAGTGAGTGTGTATAGCAATCAGCCCCAGCATTTT	CASSSEVSVYSNQPQHF	.	TRBV7-6	.	TRBJ1-5	17
TGCGCCAGCAGCCAGCTAGGGTTGGGCGGGGCTAATGAAAAACTGTTTTTT	CASSQLGLGGANEKLFF	.	TRBV4-1	.	TRBJ1-4	17
TGTGCCAGTAGTGAGGGACAGGGCGTCAATCAGCCCCAGCATTTT	CASSEGQGVNQPQHF	TRBD1	TRBV19	.	TRBJ1-5	15
TGTGCCAGCAGCCGGAACGGTTTTACCGGGGAGCTGTTTTTT	CASSRNGFTGELFF	.	TRBV14	few	TRBJ2-2	14
TGTGCCTGGAGCCGGACAGGGGGAGTTTCACCCCTCCACTTT	CAWSRTGGVSPLHF	TRBD1	TRBV30	once	TRBJ1-6	14
TGTGCCAGCAGCTCGCCGGGACGGCAAGAGACCCAGTACTTC	CASSSPGRQETQYF	.	TRBV5-4	once	TRBJ2-5	14
TGTGCCAGCAGCCGATCGACTAGCGGGAGTGGGTCAGATACGCAGTATTTT	CASSRSTSGSGSDTQYF	TRBD2	TRBV4-2	.	TRBJ2-3	17
TGTGCCAGTAGTACGGGACCACTAGACAATGAGCAGTTCTTC	CASSTGPLDNEQFF	.	TRBV19	.	TRBJ2-1	14
TGTGCCAGCAGCCTACCCGACAGCATTAATGAAAAACTGTTTTTT	CASSLPDSINEKLFF	.	TRBV3-1/TRBV3-2	.	TRBJ1-4	15
TGCAGCGTTGACAGGGGGAACACCGGGGAGCTGTTTTTT	CSVDRGNTGELFF	.	TRBV29-1	.	TRBJ2-2	13
TGTGCCAGCAGTCCGGTGGACCTGGGCACTGAAGCTTTCTTT	CASSPVDLGTEAFF	.	TRBV28	.	TRBJ1-1	14
TGTGCCAGCAGCCAATCGGGGGGTGGGGGCACTGAAGCTTTCTTT	CASSQSGGGGTEAFF	.	TRBV16	once	TRBJ1-1	15
TGTGCCATCAATGAGGCAGGCCCGGGCCAAGGCTATGGCTACACCTTC	CAINEAGPGQGYGYTF	.	TRBV10-3	once	TRBJ1-2	16
TGTGCCAGCAGCTTGGATGGCTACACCTTC	CASSLDGYTF	.	TRBV7-9	once	TRBJ1-2	10
TGTGCCAGCAGACTAGGAGCCGGGACTTCGCCCTACGAGCAGTACTTC	CASRLGAGTSPYEQYF	.	TRBV7-2	few	TRBJ2-7	16
TGTGCCAGCAGTCCAGGACAGGGGGTGTGGGATACGCAGTATTTT	CASSPGQGVWDTQYF	TRBD1	TRBV6-4	.	TRBJ2-3	15